Below, 22 T cell receptor beta chains from the same sample are listed, as sequenced in a study of cytomegalovirus exposure and HLA in healthy donors. This PCR relied on a set of 60 Vbeta primers and 13 Jbeta primers. Measured with immunoSEQ multiplex PCR; TCRdb has only the in-frame clones, and not every one. Of 100,000 or so clones detected, 74% appear once; the ten largest clones hold 2% to 3%. The sample comprised PBMCs. The receptors originated from a man aged 45-60 years in good health and CMV-seropositive.

V usage is TRBV12-5 and J usage is TRBJ1-1, with D unresolved. V dropped 5 bases and J dropped 0 bases, with 4 bases sitting between them. The CDR3 totals 12 residues. CDR1 and CDR2 (germline): LGHNT, FRNRAP. The CDR3: CASGPLNTEAFF. Written as DNA, the CDR3 is TGTGCTAGTGGTCCGTTGAACACTGAAGCTTTCTTT.

There are a few counts of this clone. The chain links TRBV9 to TRBJ1-3; D might be TRBD1 (6 bases). The CDR3 sequence is 14 residues long. V lost 7 bases to trimming and J lost 0 bases, with 11 bases between them. In germline, CDR1 is SGDLS, CDR2 YYNGEE. For the CDR3, the DNA is TGTGCCAGCTCAAAAGGGGGCTCTGGAAACACCATATATTTT. Protein product: CASSKGGSGNTIYF. The whole variable domain, remainder taken from reference TRBV9 and TRBJ1-3, is DSGVTQTPKHLITATGQRVTLRCSPRSGDLSVYWYQQSLDQGLQFLIQYYNGEERAKGNILERFSAQQFPDLHSELNLSSLELGDSALYFCASSKGGSGNTIYFGEGSWLTVV.

The chain uses TRBV28 and TRBJ2-3; 10 nucleotides match TRBD2. V gave up 10 bases and J gave up 4 bases; unmatched junction bases: 11. Germline CDR1 MDHEN, CDR2 SYDVKM. This CDR3 is 15 amino acids long. The CDR3, as DNA: TGTGCCATCCGAACAAGCGGGGGGGCCGCAGATACGCAGTATTTT. Translating it yields CAIRTSGGAADTQYF.

The V call is TRBV7-2, the J call TRBJ2-5, with TRBD2 matching over 9 bases. The CDR3 loop spans 14 amino acids. From germline, CDR1 is SGHTA and CDR2 FQGNSA. J was trimmed by 4 bases and V by 6 bases; bases with no gene match: 6. The CDR3 nucleotides read TGTGCCAGCAGGTGGCTAGCGGGGACAGAGACCCAGTACTTC. Its translation: CASRWLAGTETQYF.

This chain links TRBV2 with TRBJ2-5, with D uncertain. Trimming took off 7 bases at V and 13 bases at J, with 25 bases between the two ends. CDR1 SNHLY and CDR2 FYNNEI come from the germline V gene. This CDR3 is built from 14 residues. This CDR3 is CASIIRSVTPAMYF. In nucleotides, the CDR3 is TGTGCCAGCATCATTCGGAGCGTTACACCGGCAATGTACTTC. Full variable domain (rest looked up from reference TRBV2 and TRBJ2-5): EPEVTQTPSHQVTQMGQEVILRCVPISNHLYFYWYRQILGQKVEFLVSFYNNEISEKSEIFDDQFSVERPDGSNFTLKIRSTKLEDSAMYFCASIIRSVTPAMYFGPGTRLLVL.

The chain couples TRBV6-1 to TRBJ2-7; 10 nucleotides align to TRBD1. The length of the CDR3 is 13 residues. CDR1 is MNHNS and CDR2 is SASEGT in the germline V gene. The junction had 3 bases not matched to a gene; V was cut back by 5 bases and J by 5 bases. CDR3 loop: CASSRTGGHEQYF. The CDR3 bases are TGTGCCAGCAGTAGGACAGGGGGACACGAGCAGTACTTC.

This sequence joins TRBV5-5 and TRBJ1-1; D gene unclear. CDR3 length equals 14 residues. The V gene lost 4 bases and the J gene lost 1 base, with 11 bases spanning the gap. Germline CDR1 is SGHKS and CDR2 is YYEKEE (reference sequence). Written as DNA, the CDR3 is TGTGCCAGCAGCCCCGGACGGGGGAACACTGAAGCTTTCTTT. Its translation is CASSPGRGNTEAFF.

The genes are TRBV12-5 and TRBJ2-1; the D gene is possibly TRBD2 (5 bases). Per germline, CDR1 LGHNT and CDR2 FRNRAP. The CDR3 runs to 14 residues. Trimming stripped 6 bases from V and 4 bases from J, with 13 bases between. DNA of the CDR3: TGTGCTAGTGGACGGGGTGAGCGGTACAATGAGCAGTTCTTC. Translated: CASGRGERYNEQFF.

V and J are TRBV4-1 and TRBJ1-6, with TRBD1 matching 8 bases. CDR3 length: 13 residues. Germline CDR1 and CDR2: MGHRA and YSYEKL. The J segment lost 9 bases and the V segment lost 10 bases, leaving 8 bases of the junction unmatched. The CDR3 DNA is TGCGCCATCGGCTTAGACAGGGGTTCACCCCTCCACTTT. It yields the protein CAIGLDRGSPLHF.

The rearrangement uses TRBV30 and TRBJ2-7, with 12 bases lining up with TRBD2. This CDR3 contains 15 residues. Trimming removed 7 bases from V and 2 bases from J; junction bases left unmatched: 9. The germline gives CDR1 GTSNPN, CDR2 SVGIG (reference sequence). CDR3 in DNA: TGTGCCTCTAAAAAACTAGCGGGAGGAACCTACGAGCAGTACTTC. This gives the protein CASKKLAGGTYEQYF. Using reference TRBV30 and TRBJ2-7 for the parts outside the CDR3, the full variable domain is SQTIHQWPATLVQPVGSPLSLECTVEGTSNPNLYWYRQAAGRGLQLLFYSVGIGQISSEVPQNLSASRPQDRQFILSSKKLLLSDSGFYLCASKKLAGGTYEQYFGPGTRLTVT.

The V and J genes are TRBV11-2 and TRBJ2-7, with 7 nucleotides matching TRBD1. The CDR3 is made up of 16 amino acids. CDR1 is SGHAT and CDR2 is FQNNGV in the germline V gene. J gave up 0 bases and V 5 bases, and 10 bases lay outside the gene matches. The CDR3 DNA follows: TGTGCCAGCAGCCCACCGGACAGGCCGAGCTCCTACGAGCAGTACTTC. Translating gives CASSPPDRPSSYEQYF.

This clone was counted only a few times. Germline and junction disagree at one end, which may indicate a read error. This chain joins TRBV7-9 and TRBJ1-2; TRBD1 might be the D (6 bases). CDR1 is SEHNR and CDR2 is FQNEAQ in the germline V gene (reference sequence). The CDR3 has 15 residues. The CDR3 region has the DNA TGTTCCAGCAGCTCTACGAACCAGGGGCCAGATGGCTACACCTTC. It encodes CSSSSTNQGPDGYTF.

The chain has TRBV4-1 and TRBJ2-7; tentatively, D is TRBD2 (7 bases). The CDR3 contains 17 residues. CDR1 and CDR2 (germline): MGHRA, YSYEKL. Deletions cut 3 bases from V and 2 bases from J, with 20 bases between. CDR3 amino acids: CASSHSEGGDGTYEQYF. CDR3 DNA: TGCGCCAGCAGCCACTCTGAAGGGGGGGATGGGACCTACGAGCAGTACTTC.

The chain couples TRBV2 to TRBJ2-5; 11 nucleotides agree with TRBD2. CDR1 and CDR2 from the germline V gene are SNHLY and FYNNEI. The length of the CDR3 is 15 residues. Germline trimming cut 6 bases from V and 4 bases from J; bases unmatched to any gene: 7. The DNA for the CDR3 is TGTGCCAGCAGGAAGGAACTAGCGGGGGCAGAGACCCAGTACTTC. It yields the protein CASRKELAGAETQYF.

The J gene is TRBJ2-3, the V gene TRBV9; 7 bases match TRBD2. Germline V lookup: CDR1 SGDLS, CDR2 YYNGEE. Trimming cost V 0 bases and J 4 bases; bases outside gene matches: 5. The CDR3 sequence is 15 residues long. The CDR3 bases are TGTGCCAGCAGCGTAGCTCGGGGGGAACCAGATACGCAGTATTTT. Translating it yields CASSVARGEPDTQYF. The full variable domain, rest sourced from reference TRBV9 and TRBJ2-3, is DSGVTQTPKHLITATGQRVTLRCSPRSGDLSVYWYQQSLDQGLQFLIQYYNGEERAKGNILERFSAQQFPDLHSELNLSSLELGDSALYFCASSVARGEPDTQYFGPGTRLTVL.

This clone has just a few counts. The chain employs TRBV30 and TRBJ2-7; D may be TRBD2 (5 bases). The CDR3 spans 13 residues. V lost 4 bases and J lost 1, with 11 bases in between. The V gene's germline CDR1 is GTSNPN and CDR2 SVGIG (reference sequence). The CDR3 reads CAWTAGGSYEQYF. CDR3 bases: TGTGCCTGGACCGCAGGAGGATCCTACGAGCAGTACTTC. Variable domain in full (rest from reference TRBV30 and TRBJ2-7): SQTIHQWPATLVQPVGSPLSLECTVEGTSNPNLYWYRQAAGRGLQLLFYSVGIGQISSEVPQNLSASRPQDRQFILSSKKLLLSDSGFYLCAWTAGGSYEQYFGPGTRLTVT.

V is TRBV4-1 and J is TRBJ2-4; D not resolved. Trimming stripped 4 bases from V and 0 bases from J, with 10 bases between. The CDR3 spans 15 residues. Germline CDR1 MGHRA, CDR2 YSYEKL. In DNA, the CDR3 is TGCGCCAGCAGCCCAAGTCAACTAGCCAAAAACATTCAGTACTTC. Translating it yields CASSPSQLAKNIQYF.

This rearrangement joins TRBV5-1 to TRBJ2-5, with TRBD1 matching over 8 bases. Germline CDR1 reads SGHRS; CDR2 reads YFSETQ. V trimming: 3 bases; J trimming: 3 bases; junction bases outside the gene matches: 7. This CDR3 comprises 15 residues. CDR3 sequence (DNA): TGCGCCAGCAGCTGGGACGGACAGGGAAAAGAGACCCAGTACTTC. It is translated as CASSWDGQGKETQYF.

The gene calls are TRBV5-1 and TRBJ1-3, with 8 bases lining up with TRBD1. Germline V gene sequence: CDR1 SGHRS, CDR2 YFSETQ. CDR3 size: 14 residues. V was clipped by 4 bases and J by 4 bases; unmatched bases: 4. DNA of the CDR3: TGCGCCAGCAGCCCCAGGGGGCCGGGAAACACCATATATTTT. It codes for CASSPRGPGNTIYF.

The rearrangement uses TRBV18 and TRBJ2-2; D perhaps matches TRBD2 (5 bases). The V end was cut by 0 bases, the J end by 1 base, with 15 bases between. The CDR3 extends over 18 amino acids. The germline V gene encodes CDR1 KGHSH and CDR2 LQKENI. CDR3 loop: CASSPPFKGVLNTGELFF. For the CDR3, the DNA is TGTGCCAGCTCACCACCTTTCAAGGGAGTCCTGAACACCGGGGAGCTGTTTTTT.

This clone has a single count. The J gene is TRBJ2-2, the V gene TRBV5-1; 8 positions match TRBD1. CDR3 size: 15 residues. The V gene end was trimmed by 4 bases and the J gene end by 6 bases; junction bases not matched to a gene: 8. Germline CDR1 SGHRS, CDR2 YFSETQ. CDR3 DNA sequence: TGCGCCAGCAGCCTGGACAGGGTCTCCCCCGGGGAGCTGTTTTTT. It specifies CASSLDRVSPGELFF.

The V gene is TRBV5-4, the J gene TRBJ2-7; tentative D call: TRBD2 (6 bases). The V end lost 1 base, the J end lost 7 bases, and 21 bases lay between the germline ends. The CDR3 is 16 amino acids. Germline V gives CDR1 SGHNT, CDR2 YYREEE (reference sequence). This CDR3 reads CASSLSRGAQVGEQYF. The CDR3 nucleotides are TGTGCCAGCAGCTTGTCTCGCGGGGCACAGGTGGGAGAGCAGTACTTC.